This T cell receptor beta chain was sequenced for a study of Ad26.COV2.S vaccination and SARS-CoV-2 variants (dated by TCRdb to the early 2020s). Turning to the overall study: Donors in the vaccine arm were drawn from COV1001, a multicentre, randomized, double-blind, placebo-controlled phase I-IIa trial testing Ad26.COV2.S in healthy adults. Dosing of Ad26.COV2.S was intramuscular, at either 5x10^10 or 1x10^11 viral particles, delivered as one shot or as two shots spaced 56 days apart. Investigators remained blinded to trial group allocation during experiments and outcome assessment. Trial participants were randomized into five groups of five, in which low-dose or high-dose Ad26.COV2.S was given once or twice, or placebo was given on both occasions. TCRbeta repertoire sequencing served as the tool for gauging how specific and how broad the SARS-CoV-2-reactive T cell receptors were following Ad26.COV2.S vaccination. The TCR-sequenced set comprised about 30 samples: approximately 19 Ad26.COV2.S vaccine recipients, 5 placebo recipients and 8 SARS-CoV-2 convalescent individuals.

With respect to this clone: Its recognized antigen is unknown. Base qualities are missing; no much larger clone stands one base away.

Interpreted using the paper, the treatment or condition label stands for: some 19 received Ad26.COV2.S at low or high dose, single or two shots; several received placebo; per-sample allocation not given. For vaccine and placebo recipients, repertoires were sequenced using samples collected on day 63 after the first injection. In Cohort 1b, around 23 adults aged 18-55 years were enrolled at a single site in Boston, USA, between 29 July and 7 August 2020. Ad26.COV2.S was a replication-incompetent adenovirus type 26 vector that expressed a prefusion-stabilized SARS-CoV-2 spike protein derived from the original Wuhan strain. The immunoSEQ Assay was used to sequence TCRbeta CDR3 regions. After extraction, genomic DNA underwent amplification by bias-controlled multiplex PCR, followed by high-throughput sequencing. The study's processing was this. Collapsing and filtering of sequences were performed to quantify the absolute abundance of each unique TCRbeta CDR3 region. T cell fraction was estimated by normalizing TCRbeta template counts to usable DNA, with usable DNA measured through amplification of reference genes found in all nucleated cells. Repertoire TCRs were annotated as SARS-CoV-2-specific when V gene, CDR3 amino acid sequence and J gene were exactly matched to a known reactive TCR set. MIRA supplied the reference SARS-CoV-2 TCR set, which was filtered for enrichment in COVID-19-positive ImmuneCODE repertoires so that public or cross-reactive TCRs were removed. Based on the MIRA antigens, annotated TCRs were further analysed at the level of specific ORF or position within ORF. Breadth was defined as the number of annotated unique rearrangements divided by the total number of unique productive rearrangements, and depth was defined as the summed frequency of the annotated unique rearrangements. Two-sided Wilcoxon rank-sum tests were used to compare TCR breadth between groups. The source is immuneACCESS, and TCRdb retained only in-frame sequences with V and J called. Part of the clones is not carried over; for the studies checked, unresolved V genes explain less than half of this, and the remainder is unexplained. V and J calls and clone size are copied from that table; D and trimming were computed from the DNA. This sample holds 450,000 to 550,000 clones; roughly nine tenths were observed only once. About 2.4% of the sample is in the top ten clones.

Trimming takes 3 bases from V and 8 bases from J, and the germline ends sit 13 bases apart. CDR1 and CDR2, per the germline V gene (reference sequence), are SEHNR and FQNEAQ. The CDR3, from cysteine to phenylalanine, totals 14 residues. The kept DNA is CDR3 alone, 42 bases in frame from the first base. Study-level results and caveats: Substantial breadth of spike-specific CD8+ and CD4+ T cell responses was reported after vaccination. The authors noted that the TCR breadth and depth analyses may have underestimated total T cell responses. Spike-specific TCR breadth was higher in Ad26.COV2.S recipients than in placebo recipients (P = 0.0014). Vaccine and placebo recipients had comparable non-spike TCR breadth, which fits with the vaccine containing only spike. The study was not powered for comparison of responses between vaccine doses or regimens.

The material sequenced was peripheral blood, taken in a trial of Ad26.COV2.S vaccine versus placebo. The rearranged chain carries TRBV7-9 and TRBJ1-4, with the D gene not clear enough to name. This clonotype was obtained from a person between 18 and 65 years old who received the Ad26.COV2.S COVID-19 vaccine or a placebo. The sequenced DNA: TGTGCCAGCAGCTTGGGAGGCGCGGGGGAAAAACTGTTTTTT. Its coded protein is CASSLGGAGEKLFF. Reference TRBV7-9 and TRBJ1-4 genes cover what lies past the CDR3, so the full variable domain is DTGVSQNPRHKITKRGQNVTFRCDPISEHNRLYWYRQTLGQGPEFLTYFQNEAQLEKSRLLSDRFSAERPKGSFSTLEIQRTEQGDSAMYLCASSLGGAGEKLFFGSGTQLSVL.